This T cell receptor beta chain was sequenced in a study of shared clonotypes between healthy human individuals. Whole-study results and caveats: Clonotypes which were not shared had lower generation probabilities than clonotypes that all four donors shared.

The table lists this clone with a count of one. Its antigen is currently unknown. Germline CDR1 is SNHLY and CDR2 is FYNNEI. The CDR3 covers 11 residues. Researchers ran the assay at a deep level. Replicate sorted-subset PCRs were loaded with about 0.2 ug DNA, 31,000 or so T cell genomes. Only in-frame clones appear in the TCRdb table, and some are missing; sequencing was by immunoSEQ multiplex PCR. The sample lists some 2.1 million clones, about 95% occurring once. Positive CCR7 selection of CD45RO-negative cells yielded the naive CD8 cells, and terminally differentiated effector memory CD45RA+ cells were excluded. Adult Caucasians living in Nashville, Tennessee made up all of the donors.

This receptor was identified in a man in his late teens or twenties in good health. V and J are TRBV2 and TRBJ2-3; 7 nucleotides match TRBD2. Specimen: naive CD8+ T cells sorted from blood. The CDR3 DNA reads TGTGGGGCGGGAGACTCAGATACGCAGTATTTT. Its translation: CGAGDSDTQYF.